Detailed here is one T cell receptor beta chain. This record comes from a study of blood T cells in healthy people across ages. Germline V gene lookup returns CDR1 SGHRS and CDR2 YFSETQ. CDR3 size: 16 residues. A second PCR, run for about 7 to 11 cycles, used a sample-barcoded 5' primer plus a J-beta primer mix. TCRdb passed the 5' RACE reads through MiXCR, listing each CDR3 protein once. The sample holds 590,000 or so distinct CDR3 sequences; approximately 30% are singletons and the top ten take 15% to 19%. The chain is built from TRBV5-1 and TRBJ2-4; TRBD2 agrees at 15 bases. The J call may be faulty, since TRBJ2-7 better matches the DNA end. The source material was blood. This receptor was taken from an elderly woman in good health. CDR3 nucleotide sequence: TGCGCCAGCAGCCCCCGGACTAGCGGGGGGGCCCACGAGCAGTACTTC. Residues: CASSPRTSGGAHEQYF.